These T cell receptor beta chains were read from a single sample in a study of cytomegalovirus exposure and HLA in healthy donors. Profiling relied on immunoSEQ multiplex PCR, and the TCRdb table lists in-frame clones only, not all of them. The sample lists 150,000 to 200,000 clones; 84% were seen once. The sequenced sample was PBMCs. The receptors stem from a man aged 18 to 29 in good health and CMV-seronegative. Both conserved end residues are part of each CDR3. D genes are given only for firm matches. The size field is filled for only some rows; it gives once, few, many or a size class.

clone size,D gene,V gene,J gene,CDR3 protein,CDR3 DNA
-,TRBD2,TRBV6-5,TRBJ2-5,CASSYSLSGIKETQYF,TGTGCCAGCAGTTACTCGCTGAGCGGGATAAAAGAGACCCAGTACTTC
-,TRBD2,TRBV9,TRBJ2-1,CASSVGLAGSSYNEQFF,TGTGCCAGCAGCGTAGGGTTAGCGGGGAGCTCCTACAATGAGCAGTTCTTC
-,TRBD1,TRBV28,TRBJ2-7,CASSSPGQGTNEQYF,TGTGCCAGCAGTTCCCCGGGACAGGGTACCAACGAGCAGTACTTC
-,-,TRBV4-1,TRBJ2-3,CASSQEQGGTDTQYF,TGCGCCAGCAGCCAAGAACAGGGTGGCACAGATACGCAGTATTTT
-,-,TRBV4-3,TRBJ2-4,CASSQDSGSGAKNIQYF,TGCGCCAGCAGCCAAGACAGCGGGTCCGGAGCCAAAAACATTCAGTACTTC
-,-,TRBV5-5,TRBJ2-1,CASSPGWTEYNEQFF,TGTGCCAGCAGCCCGGGGTGGACAGAGTACAATGAGCAGTTCTTC
-,-,TRBV2,TRBJ1-2,CATRGEQGGYGYTF,TGTGCCACCCGCGGCGAACAGGGAGGGTATGGCTACACCTTC
-,-,TRBV6-5,TRBJ2-7,CASSEVLQGF,TGTGCCAGCAGTGAAGTCCTGCAGGGCTTC
-,TRBD1,TRBV28,TRBJ1-2,CASSFVGGTGNGYTF,TGTGCCAGCAGTTTTGTGGGTGGGACAGGGAATGGCTACACCTTC
-,-,TRBV27,TRBJ2-2,CASSLSRLDTGELFF,TGTGCCAGCAGTTTAAGCAGGTTGGACACCGGGGAGCTGTTTTTT
-,TRBD2,TRBV7-2,TRBJ2-1,CASSLGGRLHNEQFF,TGTGCCAGCAGCTTGGGCGGGAGGTTGCACAATGAGCAGTTCTTC
-,-,TRBV15,TRBJ2-7,CATSRDREADYSYEQYF,TGTGCCACCAGCAGAGATAGGGAAGCGGACTACTCCTACGAGCAGTACTTC
-,-,TRBV6-6,TRBJ2-1,CASSYGGTEQFF,TGTGCCAGCAGTTACGGAGGAACTGAGCAGTTCTTC
-,TRBD1,TRBV7-9,TRBJ1-1,CASSFTGTGGGGEAFF,TGTGCCAGCAGCTTCACCGGGACAGGGGGCGGGGGTGAAGCTTTCTTT
-,TRBD1,TRBV6-1,TRBJ2-7,CASRETGFTYEQYF,TGTGCCAGCAGGGAGACAGGGTTCACCTACGAGCAGTACTTC
-,-,TRBV5-6,TRBJ2-7,CASSLRVSSYEQYF,TGTGCCAGCAGCTTGCGGGTCAGCTCCTACGAGCAGTACTTC
-,-,TRBV19,TRBJ1-6,CASNGGGVNSPLHF,TGTGCCAGCAATGGGGGGGGTGTTAATTCACCCCTCCACTTT
-,TRBD2,TRBV9,TRBJ2-3,CASSGGLAGVIVTDTQYF,TGTGCCAGCAGCGGGGGACTAGCGGGGGTCATAGTCACAGATACGCAGTATTTT
-,TRBD2,TRBV7-2,TRBJ2-7,CASSFSSGLAGPREQYF,TGTGCCAGCAGCTTTTCATCCGGACTAGCGGGACCTCGGGAGCAGTACTTC
-,TRBD1,TRBV5-8,TRBJ1-1,CASSPRTGQGNTEAFF,TGTGCCAGCAGCCCCCGGACTGGACAGGGCAACACTGAAGCTTTCTTT
-,-,TRBV14,TRBJ1-1,CASSQGNTGIPFF,TGTGCCAGCAGCCAAGGAAACACCGGGATTCCTTTCTTT
-,-,TRBV7-9,TRBJ2-4,CSSSWTENIQYF,TGTTCCAGCAGTTGGACAGAAAACATTCAGTACTTC
-,-,TRBV6-5,TRBJ2-3,CASSHSETDTQYF,TGTGCCAGCAGTCATTCCGAGACAGATACGCAGTATTTT
-,TRBD1,TRBV5-4,TRBJ2-3,CASSLGTKGADTQYF,TGTGCCAGCAGCTTGGGGACCAAGGGGGCGGATACGCAGTATTTT
-,-,TRBV4-1,TRBJ2-2,CASSPAAGPGELFF,TGCGCCAGCAGCCCGGCCGCGGGGCCCGGGGAGCTGTTTTTT
-,TRBD1,TRBV9,TRBJ2-7,CASSVEERGPVSYEQYF,TGTGCCAGCAGCGTAGAAGAGAGGGGGCCAGTCTCCTACGAGCAGTACTTC
-,-,TRBV28,TRBJ2-1,CASSGPLADSYNEQFF,TGTGCCAGCAGCGGCCCTTTAGCGGATTCCTACAATGAGCAGTTCTTC
-,-,TRBV2,TRBJ2-7,CASSELSGSSYEQYF,TGTGCCAGCAGTGAGCTCAGTGGGAGCTCCTACGAGCAGTACTTC
once,TRBD2,TRBV2,TRBJ2-7,CASSATLAFSSYEQYF,TGTGCCAGCAGCGCCACACTAGCGTTTAGCTCCTACGAGCAGTACTTC
-,TRBD1,TRBV2,TRBJ2-4,CASKDRVLNIQYF,TGTGCCAGCAAAGACAGGGTTTTAAACATTCAGTACTTC
-,TRBD2,TRBV28,TRBJ2-6,CASTAGVRSGANVLTF,TGTGCCAGCACAGCGGGAGTGCGGTCTGGGGCCAACGTCCTGACTTTC
-,-,TRBV29-1,TRBJ2-5,CSVEGGGGQTQYF,TGCAGCGTTGAAGGGGGTGGGGGCCAGACCCAGTACTTC
once,TRBD1,TRBV7-9,TRBJ2-7,CASSSRDRGPEQYF,TGTGCCAGCAGCTCCCGGGACAGGGGGCCCGAGCAGTACTTC
-,-,TRBV6-5,TRBJ1-6,CASSRTTYNSPLHF,TGTGCCAGCAGTAGGACAACGTATAATTCACCCCTCCACTTT